These T cell receptor beta chains were read from a single sample in a study of cytomegalovirus exposure and HLA in healthy donors. Only in-frame clones appear in the TCRdb table, and some are missing; sequencing was by immunoSEQ multiplex PCR. The ten most abundant clones cover roughly 1.6% of a sample with 100,000 to 150,000 clones. The sequenced sample was PBMCs. The receptors come from a woman aged 40 to 50 in good health and CMV-seronegative. The CDR3 runs from the conserved cysteine through the conserved F or W. A D gene is named only where the DNA matches it firmly.

- TRBJ2-2 15 TRBV5-6 CASSLAGTSTEELFF
TRBD2 TRBJ2-7 13 TRBV11-2 CASRAGGAYEQYF
- TRBJ1-5 13 TRBV13 CASSLGTFQPQHF
- TRBJ1-1 17 TRBV11-2 CASSLPRGLGMNTEAFF
- TRBJ2-3 14 TRBV5-1 CATGTGTFTDTQYF
TRBD2 TRBJ2-2 16 TRBV5-1 CASSLAPAGGTGELFF
- TRBJ1-2 11 TRBV20-1 CSGPGNYGYTF
- TRBJ1-1 13 TRBV2 CASSAGARSEAFF
TRBD1 TRBJ1-3 15 TRBV7-2 CASSYQGASGNTIYF
- TRBJ1-3 14 TRBV18 CASSLTRSGNTIYF
TRBD1 TRBJ2-6 16 TRBV6-6 CAGGDRVVTGANVLTF
- TRBJ2-1 13 TRBV10-3 CAISYQGGGEQFF
- TRBJ2-3 19 TRBV21-1 CASSSRQGLGVLNTDTQYF
- TRBJ2-2 13 TRBV5-1 CASSEGVTGELFF
TRBD2 TRBJ2-7 20 TRBV19 CASSREGAPGLAGGTYEQYF
- TRBJ1-6 14 TRBV18 CASSPSGNNSPLHF
TRBD1 TRBJ1-4 17 TRBV5-1 CASSLEGQGDFLEKLFF
- TRBJ1-5 15 TRBV5-4 CASSPTPIERRAQHF
- TRBJ1-1 14 TRBV6-5 CASSYKNSNTEAFF
- TRBJ2-7 13 TRBV5-3 CARMEGRINEQYF
- TRBJ1-6 14 TRBV4-3 CASSLTGSNSPLHF
TRBD1 TRBJ2-7 13 TRBV7-2 CASSSGTVYEQYF
TRBD1 TRBJ1-2 16 TRBV18 CASSPGTGTSGYGYTF
- TRBJ2-2 15 TRBV15 CATSPVGENTGELFF
TRBD1 TRBJ2-7 15 TRBV29-1 CSVEFPTGRNYEQYF
TRBD2 TRBJ2-1 15 TRBV27 CASRSIAGGYNEQFF
- TRBJ2-3 15 TRBV6-5 CASSRWATGTDTQYF
- TRBJ2-3 14 TRBV19 CASSMERSTDTQYF
TRBD1 TRBJ2-1 16 TRBV7-2 CASSLYGTGISNEQFF
TRBD1 TRBJ1-2 18 TRBV28 CASSLLPGQGALDYGYTF
- TRBJ2-5 14 TRBV4-1 CASSQGLGLVTQYF
TRBD1 TRBJ1-2 14 TRBV5-1 CASSAAGQNYGYTF
- TRBJ1-1 14 TRBV14 CASSPTRGGAEAFF
TRBD2 TRBJ2-7 13 TRBV7-9 CASSLAGGNEQYF
- TRBJ2-7 14 TRBV6-1 CASKTTIGREQQYF
- TRBJ1-2 14 TRBV11-2 CASSLEAGPYGYTF
TRBD1 TRBJ1-6 21 TRBV5-1 CASSLGFGGTGGAGNSSPLHF
TRBD2 TRBJ2-1 18 TRBV7-9 CASSTRTSGGYSYNEQFF
- TRBJ2-6 14 TRBV6-6 CASSRPSGANVLTF
- TRBJ1-1 16 TRBV5-1 CASSTKPDSQNTEAFF
TRBD1 TRBJ1-4 17 TRBV5-5 CASSTQPLNRGGEKLFF
- TRBJ1-2 15 TRBV2 CASSLDYGAYYGYTF
TRBD2 TRBJ2-7 16 TRBV2 CASSAGGVLAEDEQYF
- TRBJ2-7 13 TRBV10-3 CATRSDGTYEQYF
- TRBJ2-2 16 TRBV7-9 CASSLVKNSYTGELFF
TRBD1 TRBJ1-1 14 TRBV5-4 CASSSDRMNTEAFF
- TRBJ1-4 15 TRBV6-5 CASSYSSTINEKLFF
TRBD2 TRBJ2-6 19 TRBV7-3 CASSLPSGEGMSGANVLTF
- TRBJ1-2 15 TRBV6-1 CASSESQGVMGGYTF
- TRBJ1-1 14 TRBV5-1 CASSKDGGRTEAFF
- - 12 TRBV6-5 CASRGRGYEQYF
- TRBJ2-3 13 TRBV18 CASSPREPDTQYF
- TRBJ1-1 13 TRBV5-1 CASGGGGNTEAFF
TRBD1 TRBJ1-1 15 TRBV6-1 CATQVDRGLRTEAFF